This TCR beta chain was identified in a study of T cell responses to AZD1222 COVID-19 vaccine. Notes on this clone: Its antigen is not known.

Study results and limitations: Nearly half of spike-specific TCRs reportedly target variant regions that are unmutated in the B.1.351 and B.1.1.7 variants. After two AZD1222 doses, spike-specific TCR breadth and depth rose versus day 0.

Germline CDR1 is LGHDT and CDR2 is YNNKEL (reference sequence). The CDR3 extends over 17 amino acids. V gave up 4 bases and J gave up 5 bases; unmatched junction bases: 9. Method: immunoSEQ multiplex PCR; TCRdb's copy keeps in-frame clones and lacks some. The top ten hold 1.7% of the sample, which has 95,000 to 150,000 clones, 92% seen once. The receptor was derived from an adult in good health. Sequencing used peripheral blood, obtained on day 0 of AZD1222 vaccination. The rearrangement uses TRBV3-1 (or the pseudogene TRBV3-2) and TRBJ2-2; 11 positions agree with TRBD2. The DNA for the CDR3 is TGTGCCAGCAGCCTAAGGGGACTAGCGGATAGTACCGGGGAGCTGTTTTTT. It codes for CASSLRGLADSTGELFF.